This T cell receptor (beta chain) is drawn from a study of blood T cell repertoires in COVID-19. Study summary: T cells, B-cell-depleted T cells, or PBMCs supplied cDNA or gDNA.

CDR3 length: 16 amino acids. Sequenced by immunoSEQ multiplex PCR; TCRdb stores in-frame clones only, minus some. Found here are 95,000 to 150,000 clones, around 80% of them singletons; the top ten hold approximately 16%. The chain joins TRBV21-1 to TRBJ2-1; the D call of TRBD2 is as the table states it, not checked on the DNA. TRBV21-1 is deemed a pseudogene. The clonotype was recovered from a man between 60 and 70 years old with active or convalescent COVID-19. Specimen: peripheral blood. For the CDR3, the DNA is TGTGCCAGCAGCCTCCAGCGGGAGGGCCGCTACAATGAGCAGTTCTTC. Its protein is CASSLQREGRYNEQFF.